The subject of this entry is one TCR beta chain. A second roughly 7 to 12 cycle PCR used barcoded and J-beta primers. TCRdb re-derived calls from the 5' RACE reads in MiXCR, one entry per CDR3 protein. The profile shows about 800,000 distinct CDR3 sequences, 25% of them singletons. The sample belongs to a study of blood T cells in healthy people across ages. The germline V gene encodes CDR1 SGHDT and CDR2 YYEEEE. The CDR3 has 16 amino acids. The V end lost 4 bases, the J end lost 3 bases, and 14 bases lay between the germline ends. Separately, the same data were catalogued under a study of T cells of mothers and their children. That investigation notes: Each child gave a few million TCR beta CDR3 reads (each mother, over 8.5 million).

The sequence was obtained from a boy aged 5-17 years in good health. The rearrangement uses TRBV5-6 and TRBJ1-6; a weak D match, TRBD1 (6 bases). Material for sequencing was blood. The CDR3 DNA follows: TGTGCCAGCAGCCCCGGGGGGGGCGACTATAATTCACCCCTCCACTTT. This sequence encodes CASSPGGGDYNSPLHF.